This T cell receptor beta chain is drawn from a study of blood T cell repertoires in COVID-19. Overall study: Sample material is recorded as cDNA or gDNA derived from T cells, B-cell-depleted T cells, or PBMCs.

Profiled with immunoSEQ multiplex PCR; TCRdb holds only in-frame clones, not every one. The table includes approximately 670,000 clones, around 90% detected once. The source is a woman younger than 35 with acute or convalescent COVID-19. Sequencing used peripheral blood.

The CDR3 DNA reads as TGTGCCAGCGAGGGCAACTCCTACGAGCAGTACTTC. Encoded protein: CASEGNSYEQYF. The chain has TRBV7-9 and TRBJ2-7, with D perhaps matching TRBD2 (5 bases). V shed 8 bases and J shed 0 bases, with 8 bases lying between them. Germline lookup yields CDR1 SEHNR and CDR2 FQNEAQ (reference sequence). This CDR3 is 12 amino acids long.